The 14 T cell receptor beta chains in this list originate from one sample, sequenced in a study of PD-1 blockade in classical Hodgkin lymphoma. Relapses following autologous stem cell transplantation were seen in all patients, with brentuximab vedotin exposure varying. Assay used: immunoSEQ multiplex PCR; TCRdb lists only in-frame clones, some missing. The repertoire holds about 13,000 clones, about 94% seen once, with 20% in the top ten. Sequencing used peripheral blood mononuclear cells (PBMCs), obtained at baseline. The receptors were gathered from a human donor with classical Hodgkin lymphoma.

This clone was counted once. The genes are TRBV30 and TRBJ1-1; the D is unclear. V was shortened by 1 base and J by 0 bases, with 6 bases between the two germline ends. The CDR3 extends over 13 amino acids. The germline V gene encodes CDR1 GTSNPN and CDR2 SVGIG (reference sequence). The DNA for the CDR3 is TGTGCCTGGAGTGGATTTATGAACACTGAAGCTTTCTTT. This encodes CAWSGFMNTEAFF.

V and J are TRBV19 and TRBJ1-5; 7 nucleotides match TRBD1. Trimming cost V 4 bases and J 0 bases; bases outside gene matches: 9. CDR1 is LNHDA and CDR2 is SQIVND in the germline V gene (reference sequence). The CDR3 spans 17 residues. This CDR3 is CASSTFGTASSNQPQHF. CDR3 DNA sequence: TGTGCCAGTAGTACGTTCGGGACAGCGAGTAGCAATCAGCCCCAGCATTTT.

This chain links TRBV9 with TRBJ2-1; D remains ambiguous. The germline V gene encodes CDR1 SGDLS and CDR2 YYNGEE. The V end was cut by 0 bases, the J end by 0 bases, with 7 bases between. The CDR3 loop spans 15 amino acids. CDR3 in amino acids: CASSVGPASYNEQFF. CDR3 nucleotide sequence: TGTGCCAGCAGCGTAGGACCCGCCTCCTACAATGAGCAGTTCTTC.

The chain is built from TRBV21-1 and TRBJ1-4; the table assigns TRBD1, which was not confirmed against the DNA. TRBV21-1 is classified as a pseudogene. This CDR3 spans 17 amino acids. The DNA for the CDR3 is TGTGCCAGCAGCACGTATGGACAGGCGGGAATGAAGGAAAAACTGTTTTTT. Residues: CASSTYGQAGMKEKLFF.

V is TRBV19 and J is TRBJ1-4; TRBD1 matches at 8 bases. There are 15 residues in the CDR3. V lost 9 bases and J lost 5; bases outside the gene matches: 11. The germline CDR1 and CDR2 sequences are LNHDA and SQIVND (reference sequence). CDR3 in DNA: TGTGCCAGCGTTCGGGGGACAGGACGCAATGAAAAACTGTTTTTT. This codes for CASVRGTGRNEKLFF.

This sequence joins TRBV5-6 and TRBJ1-2; 7 nucleotides match TRBD1. The CDR3 is made up of 12 amino acids. V was clipped by 2 bases and J by 6 bases; unmatched bases: 1. The V gene's germline CDR1 is SGHDT and CDR2 YYEEEE. CDR3 loop: CASSLQGNGYTF. The CDR3 DNA sequence: TGTGCCAGCAGCTTACAGGGGAATGGCTACACCTTC.

The chain combines TRBV9 with TRBJ1-6; 8 bases align to TRBD1. Germline-derived CDR1 and CDR2 are SGDLS and YYNGEE. J gave up 10 bases and V 5 bases, and 11 bases lay outside the gene matches. This CDR3 contains 15 residues. The DNA of the CDR3 is TGTGCCAGCAGTGACATTGACAGGGGTTTCTCACCCCTCCACTTT. This sequence encodes CASSDIDRGFSPLHF.

The J gene is TRBJ1-1, the V gene TRBV5-1; D remains unclear. Germline CDR1 reads SGHRS; CDR2 reads YFSETQ. The CDR3 is 15 residues long. The V end lost 0 bases, the J end lost 3 bases, and 12 bases lay between the germline ends. The CDR3 reads CASSLDGSRDTEAFF. DNA for the CDR3: TGCGCCAGCAGCTTGGACGGCAGCCGAGACACTGAAGCTTTCTTT. Together with reference TRBV5-1 and TRBJ1-1, the CDR3 gives the full variable domain: KAGVTQTPRYLIKTRGQQVTLSCSPISGHRSVSWYQQTPGQGLQFLFEYFSETQRNKGNFPGRFSGRQFSNSRSEMNVSTLELGDSALYLCASSLDGSRDTEAFFGQGTRLTVV.

The V call is TRBV11-2, the J call TRBJ2-3, with 10 nucleotides matching TRBD2. Trimming cost V 1 base and J 1 base; bases outside gene matches: 2. CDR3 length: 16 residues. Germline CDR1 reads SGHAT; CDR2 reads FQNNGV. This chain's CDR3 is CASSLALAGGTDTQYF. The CDR3, as DNA: TGTGCCAGCAGCTTAGCTCTAGCGGGGGGCACAGATACGCAGTATTTT.

The V call is TRBV5-4, the J call TRBJ1-2, with 8 bases that match TRBD1. CDR1 and CDR2 (germline): SGHNT, YYREEE (reference sequence). CDR3 length equals 16 residues. Trimming took 4 bases from V and 3 from J; bases not matched to a gene: 11. The DNA for the CDR3 is TGTGCCAGCAGCGTCCCGGGACAGGAAGTTGACTATGGCTACACCTTC. This sequence encodes CASSVPGQEVDYGYTF.

The V and J genes are TRBV12-5 and TRBJ2-7; D possibly corresponds to TRBD2 (5 bases). Per germline, CDR1 LGHNT and CDR2 FRNRAP. The CDR3 contains 15 residues. Trimming took 6 bases from V and 2 from J, leaving 17 bases between them. In nucleotides, the CDR3 is TGTGCTAGTGGCCTTATGGAAGGAGGCCCCTACGAGCAGTACTTC. Amino acids: CASGLMEGGPYEQYF.

This clone was picked up one time. The chain carries TRBV5-1 and TRBJ2-7; tentatively, D is TRBD1 (6 bases). Trimming left V 0 bases short and J 0 bases short, with 16 bases between. This CDR3 spans 17 amino acids. Germline CDR1 SGHRS, CDR2 YFSETQ. The CDR3 DNA sequence: TGCGCCAGCAGCTTGGAGGAACAGGGTTGGTTCTCCTACGAGCAGTACTTC. Residues: CASSLEEQGWFSYEQYF. The whole variable domain, remainder taken from reference TRBV5-1 and TRBJ2-7, is KAGVTQTPRYLIKTRGQQVTLSCSPISGHRSVSWYQQTPGQGLQFLFEYFSETQRNKGNFPGRFSGRQFSNSRSEMNVSTLELGDSALYLCASSLEEQGWFSYEQYFGPGTRLTVT.

The rearrangement joins TRBV11-2 to TRBJ1-1; TRBD1 might be the D (5 bases). The CDR3 spans 17 residues. Trimming removed 2 bases at V and 3 bases at J, with 19 bases between. CDR1 is SGHAT, CDR2 FQNNGV, per germline. The CDR3 sequence: CASSLSGGGSLYTEAFF. CDR3 DNA: TGTGCCAGCAGCTTATCGGGGGGTGGGTCGTTGTACACTGAAGCTTTCTTT. Combining the CDR3 with reference TRBV11-2 and TRBJ1-1 gives the whole variable domain EAGVAQSPRYKIIEKRQSVAFWCNPISGHATLYWYQQILGQGPKLLIQFQNNGVVDDSQLPKDRFSAERLKGVDSTLKIQPAKLEDSAVYLCASSLSGGGSLYTEAFFGQGTRLTVV.

With respect to this clone: One end of the junction does not line up with germline, which may come from a read error. This rearrangement joins TRBV30 to TRBJ2-3, with 8 bases lining up with TRBD2. CDR1 GTSNPN and CDR2 SVGIG come from the germline V gene (reference sequence). The CDR3 loop spans 13 amino acids. The CDR3 spells CARSGGSTDTQYF. CDR3 coding DNA: TGTGCCCGGAGCGGGGGAAGCACAGATACGCAGTATTTT.